Listed below are T cell receptor beta chains from one sample, sequenced in a study of neoadjuvant anti-PD-1 for oral cavity cancer. Measured with immunoSEQ multiplex PCR; TCRdb has only the in-frame clones, and not every one. The sample records 15,000 to 20,000 clones, around 72% being singletons. This specimen was PBMCs, taken before nivolumab (anti-PD-1) treatment. The source of these receptors is a person aged 35-80 years with oral cavity squamous cell carcinoma. Each CDR3 is given with its conserved first and last residue. The D gene is left open where the match is weak. The size of a clone is reported for some rows only, either as once, few or many, or as a class for expanded clones.

>.|TRBV5-5|TRBJ1-2|.
TGTGCCAGCAGCCCTAGACCAGGAGTGGGCTACACCTTC
CASSPRPGVGYTF
>.|TRBV30|TRBJ1-3|.
TGTGCCTGGGGTATTAGTTTTGGAAACACCATATATTTT
CAWGISFGNTIYF
>TRBD2|TRBV5-1|TRBJ2-2|few
TGCGCCAGCAGCTTGGGGTCAGCGGGAATCACCGGGGAGCTGTTTTTT
CASSLGSAGITGELFF
>TRBD2|TRBV30|TRBJ2-3|few
TGTGCCTGGGTGCGGGAGAGCACAGATACGCAGTATTTT
CAWVRESTDTQYF
>.|TRBV29-1|TRBJ2-7|.
TGCAGCGTTGGAGGCAGGGTGGGGGAGCAGTACTTC
CSVGGRVGEQYF
>.|TRBV6-5|TRBJ1-2|few
TGTGCCAGCAGGGAGGGGGGTAGCGGCTACACCTTC
CASREGGSGYTF
>.|TRBV6-1|TRBJ2-3|.
TGTGCCAGCGGGGAGCCCACAGATACGCAGTATTTT
CASGEPTDTQYF
>.|TRBV4-1|TRBJ2-7|.
TGCGCCAGCAGCCAAGTAACGGCTAGTTACGAGCAGTACTTC
CASSQVTASYEQYF
>.|TRBV6-5|TRBJ2-6|.
TGTGCCAGCAGCGCCGGTTTCCCGGGGGCCAACGTCCTGACTTTC
CASSAGFPGANVLTF
>TRBD1|TRBV5-1|TRBJ1-1|.
TGCGCCAGCAGCTTAGTACCGGGACAGGGGATATTGAACACTGAAGCTTTCTTT
CASSLVPGQGILNTEAFF
>.|TRBV30|TRBJ2-3|.
TGTGCCTGGGGCAAATACACAGATACGCAGTATTTT
CAWGKYTDTQYF
>TRBD2|TRBV9|TRBJ2-1|.
TGTGCCAGCAGCTTGGGACTAGCGGGAGCGAGCTCCTACAATGAGCAGTTCTTC
CASSLGLAGASSYNEQFF
>.|TRBV29-1|TRBJ2-7|.
TGCAGCGTTGAAGATGATAGGGCCTACGAGCAGTACTTC
CSVEDDRAYEQYF
>.|TRBV6-5|TRBJ1-5|.
TGTGCCAGCGGTTCCAGGGAAACTCAGCCCCAGCATTTT
CASGSRETQPQHF
>TRBD2|TRBV5-6|TRBJ2-1|.
TGTGCCAGCAGCTTGGCGGGGGGGACAAATGAGCAGTTCTTC
CASSLAGGTNEQFF
>.|TRBV5-1|TRBJ1-4|few
TGCGCCAGCAGCGAGGCGGAAAAACTGTTTTTT
CASSEAEKLFF
>TRBD2|TRBV7-6|TRBJ2-1|few
TGTGCCAGCAGCTTAGGTGGAGCGGGATCCTACAATGAGCAGTTCTTC
CASSLGGAGSYNEQFF
>.|TRBV10-3|TRBJ1-4|.
TGTGCCATCAGTGAGTCGACAACAAATGAAAAACTGTTTTTT
CAISESTTNEKLFF
>.|TRBV10-1|TRBJ1-1|.
TGCGCCAGCAGTGAGTCCGGCAGAGAAGCTTTCTTT
CASSESGREAFF
>TRBD2|TRBV4-1|TRBJ2-7|once
TGCGCCAGCAGCCAAGATAAGGGCAGCGGGAGGGACTACGAGCAGTACTTC
CASSQDKGSGRDYEQYF
>.|TRBV2|TRBJ1-1|.
TGTGCCAGCCCCCGGGGGAACACTGAAGCTTTCTTT
CASPRGNTEAFF
>TRBD2|TRBV13|TRBJ2-2|.
TGTGCCAGCAGCGTGCTGGATCGGGCGGGAGGGCCGGACACCGGGGAGCTGTTTTTT
CASSVLDRAGGPDTGELFF
>TRBD2|TRBV6-6|TRBJ2-7|.
TGTGCCAGCAGCCACTGGGCGGGAGAACCCCACGAGCAGTACTTC
CASSHWAGEPHEQYF
>TRBD2|TRBV5-1|TRBJ2-1|.
TGCGCCAGCACCTCTAGCGGGAGGCGCTACAATGAGCAGTTCTTC
CASTSSGRRYNEQFF
>.|TRBV7-6|TRBJ2-1|.
TGTGCCAGCAGCTTAGTTAAACCGACCTCCTACAATGAGCAGTTCTTC
CASSLVKPTSYNEQFF
>.|TRBV7-9|TRBJ1-4|.
TGTGCCAGCAGCTTAGCCGTGGGCAGGGCGGGTGAAAAACTGTTTTTT
CASSLAVGRAGEKLFF
>.|TRBV28|TRBJ1-2|few
TGTGCCAGCAGTTTCGGTTGGGGAGTCTATGGCTACACCTTC
CASSFGWGVYGYTF
>TRBD1|TRBV20-1|TRBJ2-1|.
TGCAGTGCTGAAACAGGGGGCCATCGGTTCTTC
CSAETGGHRFF
>.|TRBV28|TRBJ2-5|.
TGTGCCAGCAGGGGAGCGGTCCCACTAAATGCTACAGAGACCCAGTACTTC
CASRGAVPLNATETQYF
>TRBD1|TRBV28|TRBJ1-2|.
TGTGCCAGCAGGTTCCCCCAGGGGGCGGTAGACTATGGCTACACCTTC
CASRFPQGAVDYGYTF
>.|TRBV5-1|TRBJ1-3|.
TGCGCCAGCAGCTTGGAATCCGGGGCGGCTGGAAACACCATATATTTT
CASSLESGAAGNTIYF
>TRBD1|TRBV6-5|TRBJ1-2|.
TGTGCCAGCAGATCAACAGGGGTCTATGGCTACACCTTC
CASRSTGVYGYTF
>TRBD1|TRBV5-1|TRBJ2-2|.
TGCGCCAGCTCGGACAGGGGGGGCACCGGGGAGCTGTTTTTT
CASSDRGGTGELFF
>.|TRBV10-3|TRBJ2-2|.
TGTGCCATCAGTACAGCCACCGGGGAGCTGTTTTTT
CAISTATGELFF
>TRBD2|TRBV5-1|TRBJ2-2|.
TGCGCCAGCACCCTAGCGGGAGGGCCCCCCGGGGAGCTGTTTTTT
CASTLAGGPPGELFF